These 24 T cell receptor beta chains were sequenced from one sample in a study of blood T cell repertoires in COVID-19. Here immunoSEQ multiplex PCR was the method, and the copy in TCRdb shows in-frame clones only, minus some. The sample has tens of thousands of clones; about 91% are singletons. The sample comprised peripheral blood. The receptor source for this set is a woman aged 45-59 years with active COVID-19.

This chain joins TRBV19 and TRBJ1-5, with 7 bases identical to TRBD1. This CDR3 contains 15 residues. J lost 0 bases, V lost 6 bases, and 5 bases had no gene match. Germline V gives CDR1 LNHDA, CDR2 SQIVND (reference sequence). CDR3 sequence reads: CASSPGTVSNQPQHF. The CDR3 DNA is TGTGCCAGTAGCCCGGGGACAGTTAGCAATCAGCCCCAGCATTTT.

This clone rates as medium-sized. CDR3: CASSAPGLAGPGGEQYF. The CDR3 nucleotides are TGTGCCAGCAGTGCTCCCGGACTAGCGGGCCCGGGGGGCGAGCAGTACTTC. The chain employs TRBV2 and TRBJ2-7; TRBD2 matches 11 bases. V shed 4 bases and J 6 bases; nucleotides not matched to a gene: 14. Germline V lookup: CDR1 SNHLY, CDR2 FYNNEI. This CDR3 comprises 17 residues.

V and J are TRBV14 and TRBJ2-5; 10 bases line up with TRBD2. Germline CDR1 reads SGHDN; CDR2 reads FVKESK. The CDR3 sequence is 16 residues long. The junction had 4 bases not matched to a gene; V was cut back by 2 bases and J by 1 base. CDR3: CASSQLGLAPQETQYF. The CDR3 coding sequence is TGTGCCAGCAGCCAATTGGGACTAGCGCCCCAAGAGACCCAGTACTTC.

The rearrangement joins TRBV5-4 to TRBJ2-7, with D possibly being TRBD2 (6 bases). Trimming took 0 bases from V and 2 from J, leaving 9 bases between them. CDR3 length equals 14 residues. Germline CDR1 reads SGHNT; CDR2 reads YYREEE (reference sequence). The CDR3 loop is CASSLAGGPYEQYF. The CDR3 nucleotides are TGTGCCAGCAGCTTGGCCGGGGGACCCTACGAGCAGTACTTC.

CDR3 loop: CASRGTGTLNEQFF. DNA for the CDR3: TGTGCCAGCAGGGGGACAGGGACCCTCAATGAGCAGTTCTTC. The chain combines TRBV28 with TRBJ2-1; 9 nucleotides agree with TRBD1. After removal of 6 bases from V and 6 bases from J, the junction contained 6 bases not matched to a gene. CDR3 length equals 14 residues. Per germline, CDR1 MDHEN and CDR2 SYDVKM.

The CDR3 is CASSLGRGGSTYEQYF. The CDR3 DNA sequence: TGTGCCAGCAGCCTCGGGAGGGGCGGATCAACCTACGAGCAGTACTTC. This rearrangement joins TRBV7-2 to TRBJ2-7; TRBD2 matches at 8 bases. CDR3 length equals 16 residues. The V segment lost 5 bases and the J segment 2 bases; nucleotides outside the gene matches: 11. CDR1 and CDR2 (germline): SGHTA, FQGNSA.

This chain uses TRBV7-8 with TRBJ1-2; tentatively, D is TRBD1 (6 bases). Trimming pared 0 bases from V and 5 bases from J, leaving 16 bases between. This CDR3 is built from 16 residues. Germline-derived CDR1 and CDR2 are SGHVS and FQNEAQ. The CDR3 spells CASSLALKAQGYGYTF. In nucleotides, the CDR3 is TGTGCCAGCAGCTTAGCGCTAAAAGCTCAGGGGTATGGCTACACCTTC.

The chain links TRBV5-1 to TRBJ1-6; D unclear. The CDR3 runs to 14 residues. Trimming removed 3 bases from V and 0 bases from J, with 4 bases in between. The germline V gene encodes CDR1 SGHRS and CDR2 YFSETQ. The CDR3 DNA follows: TGCGCCAGCAGCTGGAGCTCCTATAATTCACCCCTCCACTTT. This gives the protein CASSWSSYNSPLHF.

This sequence joins TRBV27 and TRBJ1-2; 7 nucleotides agree with TRBD1. The germline V gene has CDR1 MNHEY and CDR2 SMNVEV (reference sequence). The CDR3 totals 16 residues. Losses at the gene ends were 6 bases for V and 2 bases for J; bases not matched to a gene: 12. CDR3 in DNA: TGTGCCAGCAGCTCTGACAGGACAGGTGAAAACTATGGCTACACCTTC. Amino acids: CASSSDRTGENYGYTF.

V is TRBV5-4 and J is TRBJ2-5; 7 bases are a match to TRBD2. Germline V CDR1 and CDR2: SGHNT, YYREEE (reference sequence). The V segment lost 4 bases and the J segment 3 bases; nucleotides outside the gene matches: 9. The CDR3 is 15 amino acids. Here the CDR3 reads CASSGGGRGKETQYF. The CDR3 DNA sequence: TGTGCCAGCAGCGGCGGAGGGCGGGGGAAAGAGACCCAGTACTTC. The variable domain in full, completed from reference TRBV5-4 and TRBJ2-5, reads ETGVTQSPTHLIKTRGQQVTLRCSSQSGHNTVSWYQQALGQGPQFIFQYYREEENGRGNFPPRFSGLQFPNYSSELNVNALELDDSALYLCASSGGGRGKETQYFGPGTRLLVL.

The chain has TRBV27 and TRBJ2-4; TRBD2 matches at 12 bases. With 5 bases clipped from V and 1 base from J, the junction kept 15 bases outside the gene matches. The CDR3 is made up of 20 amino acids. Germline lookup yields CDR1 MNHEY and CDR2 SMNVEV (reference sequence). This CDR3 reads CASSLGTSGYPPGAKNIQYF. As DNA, the CDR3 is TGTGCCAGCAGTCTCGGGACTAGCGGGTACCCCCCTGGGGCCAAAAACATTCAGTACTTC.

The chain employs TRBV24-1 and TRBJ2-3; 8 nucleotides align to TRBD2. The germline V gene encodes CDR1 KGHDR and CDR2 SFDVKD. The CDR3 has 18 amino acids. Trimming cost V 0 bases and J 4 bases; bases outside gene matches: 11. The CDR3 DNA is TGTGCCACCAGTGATTTGTATTTCCCCAGCGGGGGCGCAGATACGCAGTATTTT. Translated, it gives CATSDLYFPSGGADTQYF.

This sequence joins TRBV7-3 and TRBJ2-3, with 7 bases identical to TRBD1. The V and J ends lost 5 bases and 3 bases, in that order; junction bases with no gene match: 11. Germline V gives CDR1 SGHTA, CDR2 FQGTGA. The CDR3 contains 16 residues. The CDR3 loop reads CASSPRQGATTDTQYF. CDR3 nucleotide sequence: TGTGCCAGCAGCCCTCGACAGGGCGCCACGACAGATACGCAGTATTTT.

This clone was found a few times. The sample contains more than one DNA sequence encoding this CDR3. V usage is TRBV7-9 and J usage is TRBJ2-2, with D unclear. Germline V gene data show CDR1 as SEHNR and CDR2 as FQNEAQ (reference sequence). The CDR3 sequence is 11 residues long. V gave up 6 bases and J gave up 6 bases, with 5 bases separating them. CDR3 in amino acids: CASSSSGELFF. The CDR3 DNA is TGTGCCAGCAGTTCCTCCGGGGAGCTGTTTTTT.

The rearrangement uses TRBV19 and TRBJ2-3, with 8 bases matching TRBD1. CDR3 length: 14 amino acids. Trimming removed 7 bases from V and 3 bases from J; junction bases left unmatched: 6. Germline V gene data show CDR1 as LNHDA and CDR2 as SQIVND (reference sequence). In nucleotides, the CDR3 is TGTGCCAGTAAGGGGACAGGAGTGACAGATACGCAGTATTTT. This sequence encodes CASKGTGVTDTQYF.

This CDR3 is CASSPTSGALWEQFF. The CDR3 DNA reads TGTGCCAGCAGTCCTACTAGCGGAGCCCTTTGGGAGCAGTTCTTC. This chain uses TRBV2 with TRBJ2-1; 8 nucleotides match TRBD2. V lost 5 bases to trimming and J lost 10 bases; unmatched junction nucleotides: 13. The CDR3 runs to 15 residues. The germline V gene encodes CDR1 SNHLY and CDR2 FYNNEI.

This sequence joins TRBV28 and TRBJ2-2; 9 bases fit TRBD2. This CDR3 spans 18 amino acids. Trimming removed 1 base from V and 7 bases from J; junction bases left unmatched: 13. Germline assignment: CDR1 MDHEN and CDR2 SYDVKM. This CDR3 is CASSLSRGSGSRGGELFF. The CDR3, as DNA: TGTGCCAGCAGTTTATCCCGGGGTAGCGGGAGTCGGGGCGGGGAGCTGTTTTTT.

The chain employs TRBV6-1 and TRBJ1-1; D call uncertain. Germline CDR1 and CDR2: MNHNS and SASEGT. The CDR3 has 12 residues. The germline V and J ends were trimmed by 2 bases and 6 bases, with 7 bases remaining between them. Here the CDR3 DNA reads TGTGCCAGCAGTGAATGGGGAGCTGAAGCTTTCTTT. Its protein product is CASSEWGAEAFF.

The V call is TRBV2, the J call TRBJ1-1, with D tentatively TRBD1 (6 bases). CDR3 length: 16 residues. V lost 5 bases and J 3 bases, leaving 19 bases between the germline ends. Germline V gene sequence: CDR1 SNHLY, CDR2 FYNNEI. The CDR3: CASSLSRGSSYTEAFF. CDR3 coding DNA: TGTGCCAGCAGTTTATCTAGGGGGTCCAGCTACACTGAAGCTTTCTTT.

The J gene is TRBJ1-2, the V gene TRBV5-6; 8 bases agree with TRBD1. The J segment lost 7 bases and the V segment lost 4 bases, leaving 3 bases of the junction unmatched. From germline, CDR1 is SGHDT and CDR2 YYEEEE. The CDR3 runs to 12 residues. The CDR3 coding sequence is TGTGCCAGCAGCGCGGACAGGGTTGGCTACACCTTC. Translated, it gives CASSADRVGYTF. Drawing the rest from reference TRBV5-6 and TRBJ1-2, the complete variable domain is DAGVTQSPTHLIKTRGQQVTLRCSPKSGHDTVSWYQQALGQGPQFIFQYYEEEERQRGNFPDRFSGHQFPNYSSELNVNALLLGDSALYLCASSADRVGYTFGSGTRLTVV.

The DNA for the CDR3 is TGTGCCACCAAACTCAGGGGGCTCGAACCCCTCCACTTT. Translated, it gives CATKLRGLEPLHF. The J gene is TRBJ1-6, the V gene TRBV6-5, with TRBD1 matching over 8 bases. Germline V gene sequence: CDR1 MNHEY, CDR2 SVGAGI. This CDR3 is 13 amino acids long. V dropped 10 bases and J dropped 12; count of bases not matched to a gene: 11.

The chain couples TRBV12-3 or TRBV12-4 to TRBJ2-3, with a tentative D call TRBD2 (6 bases). CDR3 length: 13 amino acids. The germline V and J ends were trimmed by 5 bases and 3 bases, with 9 bases remaining between them. The CDR3 bases are TGTGCCAGCAGTCCAGGAGGGACAGATACGCAGTATTTT. Protein product: CASSPGGTDTQYF.

The rearrangement links TRBV10-2 to TRBJ2-3; D gene unclear. The germline gives CDR1 WSHSY, CDR2 SAAADI. V was trimmed by 5 bases and J by 2 bases, leaving 11 bases between them. This CDR3 contains 14 residues. The CDR3 DNA reads as TGCGCCAGCAGTATATGGCAGAACACAGATACGCAGTATTTT. Its translation: CASSIWQNTDTQYF.

CDR3 sequence: CASSLERGPYEQYF. In DNA form, the CDR3 reads TGTGCCAGCAGCTTAGAAAGGGGGCCCTACGAGCAGTACTTC. V and J are TRBV11-2 and TRBJ2-7; 7 bases agree with TRBD1. CDR1 and CDR2 from the germline V gene are SGHAT and FQNNGV. Unmatched junction bases numbered 1, after V lost 0 bases and J lost 2 bases. This CDR3 has 14 amino acids.